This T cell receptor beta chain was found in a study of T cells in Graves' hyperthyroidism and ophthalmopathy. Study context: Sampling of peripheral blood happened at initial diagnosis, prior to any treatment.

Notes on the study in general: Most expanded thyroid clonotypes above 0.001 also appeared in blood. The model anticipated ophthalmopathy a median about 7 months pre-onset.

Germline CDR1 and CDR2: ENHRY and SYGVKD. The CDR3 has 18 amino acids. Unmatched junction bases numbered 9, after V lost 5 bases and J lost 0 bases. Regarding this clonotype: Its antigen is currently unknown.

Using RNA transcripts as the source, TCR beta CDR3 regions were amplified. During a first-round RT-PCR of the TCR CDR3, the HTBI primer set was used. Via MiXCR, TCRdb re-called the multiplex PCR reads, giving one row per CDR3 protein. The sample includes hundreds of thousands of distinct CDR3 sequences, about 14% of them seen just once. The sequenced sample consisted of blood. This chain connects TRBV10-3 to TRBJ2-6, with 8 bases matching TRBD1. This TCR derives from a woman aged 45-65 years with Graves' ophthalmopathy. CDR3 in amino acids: CAISSIGTGRSGANVLTF. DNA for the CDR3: TGTGCCATCAGTTCGATAGGGACAGGCCGCTCTGGGGCCAACGTCCTGACTTTC.